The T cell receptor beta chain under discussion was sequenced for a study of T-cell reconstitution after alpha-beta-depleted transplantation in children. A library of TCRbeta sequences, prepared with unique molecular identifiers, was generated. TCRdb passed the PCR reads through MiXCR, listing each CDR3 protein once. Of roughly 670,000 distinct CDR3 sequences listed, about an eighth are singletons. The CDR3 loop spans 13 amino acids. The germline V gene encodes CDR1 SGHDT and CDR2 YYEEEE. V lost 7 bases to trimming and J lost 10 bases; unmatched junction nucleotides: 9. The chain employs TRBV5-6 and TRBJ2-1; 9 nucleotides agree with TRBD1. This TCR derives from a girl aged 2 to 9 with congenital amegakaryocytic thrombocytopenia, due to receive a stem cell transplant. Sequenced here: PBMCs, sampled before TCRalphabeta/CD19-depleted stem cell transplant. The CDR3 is CASGPGQGFEQFF. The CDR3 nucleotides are TGTGCCAGCGGCCCGGGACAGGGTTTCGAGCAGTTCTTC.